The clone carrying this T cell receptor (beta chain) has just a few counts. The target antigen is unknown. This sample was taken from a study of identical twins. Study outcomes and limitations: Beta out-of-frame twin sharing showed a weaker excess.

V shed 1 base and J shed 1 base, with 7 bases lying between them. Germline V lookup: CDR1 MNHNS, CDR2 SASEGT. CDR3 size: 15 residues. A single record per CDR3 protein comes from TCRdb applying MiXCR to the 5' RACE reads. The top ten hold roughly 1.6% of the sample, which has 500,000 to 700,000 distinct CDR3 sequences, 7.1% seen once. The same specimen was also included in a second study, on yellow fever vaccine responses in identical twins.

The chain is built from TRBV6-1 and TRBJ2-2, with a weak D call TRBD1 (5 bases). The TCR originated in a woman aged 18-29 years in good health. Specimen: PBMCs. The CDR3 DNA sequence: TGTGCCAGCAGTGAAGTTCAGGGGAACACCGGGGAGCTGTTTTTT. Translated: CASSEVQGNTGELFF.